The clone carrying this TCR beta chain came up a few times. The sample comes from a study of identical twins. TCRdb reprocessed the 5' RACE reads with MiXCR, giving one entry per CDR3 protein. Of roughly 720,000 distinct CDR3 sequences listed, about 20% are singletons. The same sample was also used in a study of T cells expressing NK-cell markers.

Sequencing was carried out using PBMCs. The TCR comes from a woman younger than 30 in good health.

For the CDR3, the DNA is TGTGCCAGCAGGGCGGAGAGCTCTGGGGCCAACGTCCTGACTTTC. It is translated as CASRAESSGANVLTF. The chain uses TRBV12-3 or TRBV12-4 and TRBJ2-6, with D uncertain. Trimming took off 6 bases at V and 0 bases at J, with 9 bases between the two ends. The CDR3 covers 15 residues.